Each of the 26 T cell receptor beta chains below was sequenced from the same sample in a study of T-cell memory formation after mild COVID-19. TCRdb independently ran MiXCR on the 5' RACE reads; one entry per CDR3 protein. The data hold roughly 110,000 distinct CDR3 sequences, with over 15% observed a single time. Material: PBMCs or a T cell subset sorted from them (not recorded which). Receptors originate from an adult woman who had mild COVID-19 (a few samples of this study predate the infection). Cell type and time point are not known.

The gene calls are TRBV6-2 or TRBV6-3 and TRBJ2-7; tentatively, D is TRBD2 (5 bases). Germline V gene sequence: CDR1 MNHEY, CDR2 SVGEGT. The CDR3 contains 16 residues. V gave up 6 bases and J gave up 4 bases, with 22 bases separating them. The CDR3, as DNA: TGTGCCAGCAGCGGGCCGCCTCTAGCAGAACTTTACGAGCAGTACTTC. Amino acids: CASSGPPLAELYEQYF.

Only a few counts were recorded for this clonotype. The chain uses TRBV14 and TRBJ2-7; D gene ambiguous. V was shortened by 3 bases and J by 2 bases, with 5 bases between the two germline ends. The CDR3 is 12 amino acids. Germline V gives CDR1 SGHDN, CDR2 FVKESK. The CDR3 bases are TGTGCCAGCAGCCAGGCCGCCTACGAGCAGTACTTC. Protein: CASSQAAYEQYF.

This clonotype was observed a handful of times. The J gene is TRBJ2-7, the V gene TRBV7-3, with 9 bases fitting TRBD1. Per germline, CDR1 SGHTA and CDR2 FQGTGA. This CDR3 region has 17 residues. V gave up 5 bases and J gave up 3 bases; unmatched junction bases: 14. In DNA form, the CDR3 reads TGTGCCAGCAGCACCCGCGAAAGGACAGGGGCTATCTACGAGCAGTACTTC. Protein: CASSTRERTGAIYEQYF. Full variable domain (remainder filled in from reference TRBV7-3 and TRBJ2-7): GAGVSQTPSNKVTEKGKYVELRCDPISGHTALYWYRQSLGQGPEFLIYFQGTGAADDSGLPNDRFFAVRPEGSVSTLKIQRTERGDSAVYLCASSTRERTGAIYEQYFGPGTRLTVT.

This clonotype has only a few counts. The chain couples TRBV25-1 to TRBJ2-7; TRBD2 is a possible D gene (6 bases). V lost 4 bases and J lost 0, with 16 bases in between. CDR1 is MGHDK, CDR2 SYGVNS, per germline. The CDR3 is made up of 16 amino acids. The CDR3 region is CASSAEEGLRSYEQYF. The CDR3 nucleotides are TGTGCCAGCAGTGCTGAGGAGGGACTCCGCTCCTACGAGCAGTACTTC.

The chain links TRBV15 to TRBJ2-7; D may be TRBD2 (6 bases). This CDR3 contains 15 residues. Germline CDR1 and CDR2: LNHNV and YYDKDF (reference sequence). Trimming removed 3 bases from V and 3 bases from J, with 15 bases in between. CDR3 bases: TGTGCCACCAGCAGCGAGCGGGTAGGCATCTACGAGCAGTACTTC. Protein product: CATSSERVGIYEQYF.

The V and J genes are TRBV3-1 and TRBJ2-3; D gene ambiguous. V shed 4 bases and J shed 6 bases, with 11 bases lying between them. The CDR3 runs 13 residues. Germline assignment: CDR1 LGHDT and CDR2 YNNKEL (reference sequence). In nucleotides, the CDR3 is TGTGCCAGCAGCCCTCAATTAGAGGATACGCAGTATTTT. Its translation is CASSPQLEDTQYF.

The sample holds a few counts of this clonotype. The genes are TRBV4-1 and TRBJ2-3; D might be TRBD1 (5 bases). The CDR3 runs to 16 residues. Germline-derived CDR1 and CDR2 are MGHRA and YSYEKL. With 0 bases removed from V and 2 bases from J, the gap between germline ends came to 12 bases. The CDR3 loop reads CASSQDYPGHTDTQYF. The CDR3 region has the DNA TGCGCCAGCAGCCAAGATTACCCAGGACACACAGATACGCAGTATTTT.

This chain links TRBV12-3 or TRBV12-4 with TRBJ2-1; D is uncertain. V shed 3 bases and J shed 4 bases, with 13 bases lying between them. This CDR3 spans 15 amino acids. CDR3 amino acids: CASSFGYFQYNEQFF. CDR3 nucleotides: TGTGCCAGCAGTTTTGGCTACTTCCAATACAATGAGCAGTTCTTC.

The CDR3: CAWNSGMGTDTQYF. CDR3 coding DNA: TGTGCCTGGAATTCAGGGATGGGCACAGATACGCAGTATTTT. V gene TRBV30 combines with J gene TRBJ2-3, with D tentatively TRBD1 (5 bases). CDR1 is GTSNPN and CDR2 is SVGIG in the germline V gene (reference sequence). The CDR3 loop spans 14 amino acids. Between the trimmed V and J ends, which lost 4 bases and 1 base, there was a span of 12 bases.

The rearrangement links TRBV7-9 to TRBJ1-1; D is unclear. Germline assignment: CDR1 SEHNR and CDR2 FQNEAQ (reference sequence). V lost 3 bases to trimming and J lost 0 bases, with 11 bases between them. The CDR3 is made up of 15 amino acids. The chain's CDR3 is CASSFLPVMNTEAFF. Here the CDR3 DNA reads TGTGCCAGCAGCTTCCTACCAGTCATGAACACTGAAGCTTTCTTT.

The gene calls are TRBV12-3 or TRBV12-4 and TRBJ2-5, with 8 nucleotides matching TRBD1. V shed 6 bases, J shed 3 bases, and the junction held 6 bases outside the gene matches. The length of the CDR3 is 14 residues. CDR3 nucleotides: TGTGCCAGCAGCCCGGGACAGGAAAAAGAGACCCAGTACTTC. Translation gives CASSPGQEKETQYF.

The V call is TRBV21-1, the J call TRBJ2-3; the table's D call, TRBD1, was not checked against the DNA. TRBV21-1 is a pseudogene locus. This CDR3 spans 15 amino acids. The DNA of the CDR3 is TGTGCCAGCCAGGACAGGTCGTGGAGCACAGATACGCAGTATTTT. Translating it yields CASQDRSWSTDTQYF.

This clonotype was detected a few times. The chain couples TRBV5-6 to TRBJ2-7; D remains unclear. The CDR3 covers 11 residues. Germline CDR1 is SGHDT and CDR2 is YYEEEE. V was pared by 4 bases and J by 3 bases, with 5 bases between. CDR3 DNA: TGTGCCAGCAGCGTCGGCTACGAGCAGTACTTC. Amino acid sequence: CASSVGYEQYF.

This clonotype was detected ten times or more. The chain has TRBV7-2 and TRBJ2-5; TRBD2 matches at 9 bases. The CDR3 is 15 amino acids. CDR1 SGHTA and CDR2 FQGNSA come from the germline V gene. Trimming at V came to 5 bases and at J to 5 bases, leaving 9 bases not matched to a gene. CDR3 DNA: TGTGCCAGCAGCCGAAGCGGGGGGACCGGGGAGACCCAGTACTTC. It yields the protein CASSRSGGTGETQYF.

This clonotype was detected a few times. The chain employs TRBV6-1 and TRBJ2-5; 8 bases fit TRBD2. CDR1 and CDR2 from the germline V gene are MNHNS and SASEGT. The CDR3 sequence is 16 residues long. V shed 6 bases and J 3 bases; nucleotides not matched to a gene: 12. The CDR3 nucleotides are TGTGCCAGCAGCCCCAACACCCCGGGACTAGAAGAGACCCAGTACTTC. As protein: CASSPNTPGLEETQYF.

This clonotype was observed many times. This chain uses TRBV12-3 or TRBV12-4 with TRBJ1-2, with D perhaps matching TRBD1 (6 bases). The CDR3 runs 14 residues. Trimming left V 3 bases short and J 2 bases short, with 10 bases between. CDR3 in amino acids: CASSFGTGNYGYTF. The DNA for the CDR3 is TGTGCCAGCAGTTTTGGTACAGGGAACTATGGCTACACCTTC.

The J gene is TRBJ2-5, the V gene TRBV9, with 10 bases aligning to TRBD2. V was clipped by 2 bases and J by 5 bases; unmatched bases: 3. Germline lookup yields CDR1 SGDLS and CDR2 YYNGEE. CDR3 size: 14 residues. As DNA, the CDR3 is TGTGCCAGCAGCGTTCTAGCGGGAGATGAGACCCAGTACTTC. Encoded protein: CASSVLAGDETQYF.

This clonotype has only a few counts. The V and J genes are TRBV27 and TRBJ2-1; D remains ambiguous. Trimming took 3 bases from V and 0 from J, leaving 9 bases between them. Germline CDR1 MNHEY, CDR2 SMNVEV (reference sequence). The CDR3 spans 15 residues. Here the CDR3 DNA reads TGTGCCAGCAGTTTGGACCCCACCTCCTACAATGAGCAGTTCTTC. Translating gives CASSLDPTSYNEQFF.

This clonotype has a handful of counts. The V and J genes are TRBV14 and TRBJ2-7; TRBD2 aligns across 12 bases. The V and J ends lost 5 bases and 4 bases, in that order; junction bases with no gene match: 12. From germline, CDR1 is SGHDN and CDR2 FVKESK. This CDR3 has 17 residues. CDR3 region: CASSTQPGLAGLYEQYF. The CDR3 DNA reads TGTGCCAGCAGCACCCAACCCGGACTAGCGGGACTGTACGAGCAGTACTTC.

Comment on this clonotype: At one boundary the junction diverges from the germline segment, which might be a read error. V usage is TRBV25-1 and J usage is TRBJ2-7; D is perhaps TRBD1 (5 bases). Germline lookup yields CDR1 MGHDK and CDR2 SYGVNS. CDR3 length equals 11 residues. The CDR3 protein is CASSIQGQSHF. The CDR3, as DNA: TGTGCCAGCAGTATCCAGGGCCAAAGTCACTTC.

The V call is TRBV24-1, the J call TRBJ2-7, with 10 bases matching TRBD1. V shed 3 bases, J shed 4 bases, and the junction held 2 bases outside the gene matches. Germline CDR1 is KGHDR and CDR2 is SFDVKD. This CDR3 is 14 amino acids long. This CDR3 is CATSDGTGAYEQYF. CDR3 nucleotides: TGTGCCACCAGTGATGGGACAGGGGCATACGAGCAGTACTTC.

This clonotype was seen more than once but under ten times. One junction end disagrees with the germline gene, perhaps due to a read error. The CDR3 DNA reads as TGTGCTAGCAGCCGTGGCACCGGGGAGCTGTTTTTT. Its translation: CASSRGTGELFF. This rearrangement joins TRBV7-7 to TRBJ2-2; D uncertain. This CDR3 has 12 residues. Germline V gene sequence: CDR1 SSHAT, CDR2 FNYEAQ (reference sequence).

This clonotype was detected only a few times. The genes are TRBV12-3 or TRBV12-4 and TRBJ2-1; 12 bases match TRBD2. The CDR3 totals 17 residues. V shed 3 bases and J 6 bases; nucleotides not matched to a gene: 9. The CDR3 region is CASSLIASGRAFNEQFF. Here the CDR3 DNA reads TGTGCCAGCAGTTTGATAGCTAGCGGGAGGGCCTTCAATGAGCAGTTCTTC.

This clonotype appeared many times. The chain employs TRBV4-3 and TRBJ1-2; D uncertain. CDR3 length equals 15 residues. The V end was cut by 2 bases, the J end by 1 base, with 11 bases between. CDR1 is LGHNA and CDR2 is YSLEER in the germline V gene. The CDR3 nucleotides read TGCGCCAGCAGCCAAAGCTCGACAAGTAACTATGGCTACACCTTC. Protein product: CASSQSSTSNYGYTF.

This clonotype was recorded many times. The rearrangement joins TRBV7-9 to TRBJ2-7; TRBD1 matches 9 bases. There are 14 residues in the CDR3. The J segment lost 5 bases and the V segment lost 5 bases, leaving 7 bases of the junction unmatched. In germline, CDR1 is SEHNR, CDR2 FQNEAQ (reference sequence). As DNA, the CDR3 is TGTGCCAGCAGCCACCGGGACAGGGTCGACGAGCAGTACTTC. Residues: CASSHRDRVDEQYF.

This clonotype turned up a few times. CDR3 region: CSVDLGGDTQYF. CDR3 coding DNA: TGCAGCGTTGACCTCGGAGGAGATACGCAGTATTTT. This chain uses TRBV29-1 with TRBJ2-3; possibly TRBD2 for D (5 bases). Germline-derived CDR1 and CDR2 are SQVTM and ANQGSEA. The CDR3 spans 12 residues. The ends were cut back, 3 bases at V and 5 bases at J, with 9 bases in the middle.